This T cell receptor beta chain was observed in a study of shared clonotypes between healthy human individuals. Clones were read by immunoSEQ multiplex PCR, and TCRdb kept only the in-frame ones, dropping some. The sample holds about 1 million clones, around 74% seen once. Every contributor of samples was a Caucasian grown-up residing in Nashville, Tennessee. The source is a young man in good health. The specimen was memory CD4+ T cells sorted from blood. Specified subset: CD45RA-negative fraction.

The CDR3 is CASSPGGGGPYEQYF. DNA for the CDR3: TGTGCCAGCAGCCCTGGTGGGGGAGGGCCATACGAGCAGTACTTC. The genes are TRBV5-4 and TRBJ2-7, with 7 bases aligning to TRBD2. This CDR3 contains 15 residues. V lost 4 bases and J lost 4; bases outside the gene matches: 11. The germline gives CDR1 SGHNT, CDR2 YYREEE (reference sequence).